Listed below are T cell receptor beta chains from one sample, sequenced in a study of siplizumab effects on memory and regulatory T cells. TCRdb keeps only in-frame clones here, not all; method: immunoSEQ multiplex PCR. The sample gives around 100,000 clones, about 91% of which show up once; 0.65% to 0.8% is in the top ten. The sequenced sample consisted of Tregs sorted from blood. The origin of the receptors is a human donor in good health. CDR3s include the opening cysteine and the closing phenylalanine or tryptophan. Each record gives: D gene, clone size, J gene, V gene, CDR3 DNA, CDR3 protein. The D gene is left open where the match is weak. Clone size is not always given. Where it is, it says once, few, many or a class for expanded clones.

D gene: TRBD1
clone size: -
J gene: TRBJ2-1
V gene: TRBV28
CDR3 DNA: TGTGCCAGCAGTACGTCACAGGGGTGGTCCTACAATGAGCAGTTCTTC
CDR3 protein: CASSTSQGWSYNEQFF

D gene: TRBD2
clone size: -
J gene: TRBJ2-5
V gene: TRBV6-1
CDR3 DNA: TGTGCCAGCAGTGAAGCGCGGCGGGAGGGAGAGACCCAGTACTTC
CDR3 protein: CASSEARREGETQYF

D gene: -
clone size: -
J gene: TRBJ1-5
V gene: TRBV6-1
CDR3 DNA: TGTGCCAGCAGTGAACTCGGCAGGGGCACGGGACAGCCCCAGCATTTT
CDR3 protein: CASSELGRGTGQPQHF

D gene: -
clone size: -
J gene: TRBJ2-7
V gene: TRBV6-1
CDR3 DNA: TGTGCCAGCAGGGATACCGGGACTGGACGGTACGAGCAGTACTTC
CDR3 protein: CASRDTGTGRYEQYF

D gene: -
clone size: once
J gene: TRBJ1-4
V gene: TRBV25-1
CDR3 DNA: TGTGCCAGCAGTGAACGGACAGCTTATAATGAAAAACTGTTTTTT
CDR3 protein: CASSERTAYNEKLFF

D gene: TRBD1
clone size: -
J gene: TRBJ2-1
V gene: TRBV18
CDR3 DNA: TGTGCCAGCTCACCAAGGACAGGGAGCTCCTACAATGAGCAGTTCTTC
CDR3 protein: CASSPRTGSSYNEQFF

D gene: -
clone size: once
J gene: TRBJ2-2
V gene: TRBV7-3
CDR3 DNA: TGTGCCAGCAGCCCTAGGGGGGGCAGTTCCGCCGGGGAGCTGTTTTTT
CDR3 protein: CASSPRGGSSAGELFF

D gene: -
clone size: -
J gene: TRBJ1-4
V gene: TRBV10-3
CDR3 DNA: TGTGCCATCAGTGGAGGGGTGGCTGAAAAACTGTTTTTT
CDR3 protein: CAISGGVAEKLFF

D gene: -
clone size: once
J gene: TRBJ2-7
V gene: TRBV18
CDR3 DNA: TGTGCCAGCGCAGACAGGAACTCCTACGAGCAGTACTTC
CDR3 protein: CASADRNSYEQYF

D gene: TRBD1
clone size: once
J gene: TRBJ1-2
V gene: TRBV28
CDR3 DNA: TGTGCCAGCAGGGACAGGTACTATGGCTACACCTTC
CDR3 protein: CASRDRYYGYTF

D gene: -
clone size: -
J gene: TRBJ2-7
V gene: TRBV29-1
CDR3 DNA: TGCAGCGTTGAAAGGGATCCTTCTGGGGAGCAGTACTTC
CDR3 protein: CSVERDPSGEQYF

D gene: TRBD2
clone size: once
J gene: TRBJ2-5
V gene: TRBV28
CDR3 DNA: TGTGCCAGCAGCAGGACTAGCGGAGGGGTGGAGACCCAGTACTTC
CDR3 protein: CASSRTSGGVETQYF

D gene: -
clone size: -
J gene: TRBJ1-5
V gene: TRBV28
CDR3 DNA: TGTGCCAGCAGTCCAGGGGAAGGGAGCAATCAGCCCCAGCATTTT
CDR3 protein: CASSPGEGSNQPQHF

D gene: -
clone size: -
J gene: TRBJ2-3
V gene: TRBV5-1
CDR3 DNA: TGCGCCAGCAGCTTGGAGCGGAACGCGGATACGCAGTATTTT
CDR3 protein: CASSLERNADTQYF

D gene: -
clone size: -
J gene: TRBJ2-1
V gene: TRBV6-1
CDR3 DNA: TGTGCCAGCAGTGCTCCGTTTTTGGTAAAGCAGTTCTTC
CDR3 protein: CASSAPFLVKQFF

D gene: -
clone size: -
J gene: TRBJ2-2
V gene: TRBV28
CDR3 DNA: TGTGCCAGCAGGTCCTGGGTTACCACCGGGGAGCTGTTTTTT
CDR3 protein: CASRSWVTTGELFF

D gene: TRBD1
clone size: once
J gene: TRBJ2-7
V gene: TRBV7-9
CDR3 DNA: TGTGCCAGCAGCGGGTGGACAGGGTTTTCTTACGAGCAGTACTTC
CDR3 protein: CASSGWTGFSYEQYF

D gene: TRBD2
clone size: -
J gene: TRBJ2-3
V gene: TRBV10-3
CDR3 DNA: TGTGCCATCAGTCCTCTTCTGACTAGCGGGAGTTCGGATACGCAGTATTTT
CDR3 protein: CAISPLLTSGSSDTQYF

D gene: -
clone size: -
J gene: TRBJ2-1
V gene: TRBV5-1
CDR3 DNA: TGCGCCAGCAGCTTGGATGACTTTGAGCAGTTCTTC
CDR3 protein: CASSLDDFEQFF

D gene: TRBD1
clone size: -
J gene: TRBJ2-1
V gene: TRBV5-1
CDR3 DNA: TGCGCCAGCAACATCGGGACAGCTTTCAATGAGCAGTTCTTC
CDR3 protein: CASNIGTAFNEQFF

D gene: -
clone size: -
J gene: TRBJ2-4
V gene: TRBV18
CDR3 DNA: TGTGCCAGCTCACTCCCGGGACGGCTAGCCAAAAACATTCAGTACTTC
CDR3 protein: CASSLPGRLAKNIQYF

D gene: -
clone size: -
J gene: TRBJ2-1
V gene: TRBV5-1
CDR3 DNA: TGCGCCAGCAGCTTCAGTGACAAAGCCTACAATGAGCAGTTCTTC
CDR3 protein: CASSFSDKAYNEQFF

D gene: -
clone size: -
J gene: TRBJ2-5
V gene: TRBV7-8
CDR3 DNA: TGTGCCAGCAGCCCCTTAGGCCAGGCCATCGAGACCCAGTACTTC
CDR3 protein: CASSPLGQAIETQYF

D gene: -
clone size: -
J gene: TRBJ1-1
V gene: TRBV29-1
CDR3 DNA: TGCAGCGGTCAGGTGAACACTGAAGCTTTCTTT
CDR3 protein: CSGQVNTEAFF

D gene: -
clone size: -
J gene: TRBJ1-4
V gene: TRBV19
CDR3 DNA: TGTGCCAGCAGCGTAGGGCAGGATAATGAAAAACTGTTTTTT
CDR3 protein: CASSVGQDNEKLFF

D gene: TRBD1
clone size: -
J gene: TRBJ2-1
V gene: TRBV2
CDR3 DNA: TGTGCCAGCAGTCGGGGACAGAACAATGAGCAGTTCTTC
CDR3 protein: CASSRGQNNEQFF

D gene: -
clone size: once
J gene: TRBJ2-7
V gene: TRBV18
CDR3 DNA: TGTGCCAGCTCAGTTAATCGACAGGAGATCCGCGAGCAGTACTTC
CDR3 protein: CASSVNRQEIREQYF

D gene: -
clone size: -
J gene: TRBJ2-3
V gene: TRBV7-9
CDR3 DNA: TGTGCCAGCAGCTTAGGTCAGGGTTACACAGATACGCAGTATTTT
CDR3 protein: CASSLGQGYTDTQYF

D gene: -
clone size: -
J gene: TRBJ2-1
V gene: TRBV7-6
CDR3 DNA: TGTGCCAGCAGCTGGGGGGGGCGGGAGAGAGTGGCTGAGCAGTTCTTC
CDR3 protein: CASSWGGRERVAEQFF

D gene: -
clone size: -
J gene: TRBJ2-7
V gene: TRBV18
CDR3 DNA: TGTGCCAGCTCACCACCCTGGGAGAGCTCCTACGAGCAGTACTTC
CDR3 protein: CASSPPWESSYEQYF

D gene: -
clone size: once
J gene: TRBJ2-7
V gene: TRBV11-2
CDR3 DNA: TGTGCCAGCAGCTTAATGGAGAACTCCTACGAGCAGTACTTC
CDR3 protein: CASSLMENSYEQYF

D gene: -
clone size: -
J gene: TRBJ2-3
V gene: TRBV27
CDR3 DNA: TGTGCCAGCAGTTTATCCTACACTTACACAGATACGCAGTATTTT
CDR3 protein: CASSLSYTYTDTQYF

D gene: -
clone size: -
J gene: TRBJ2-3
V gene: TRBV11-3
CDR3 DNA: TGTGCCAGCAGCGCTCCGGGGACAGATACGCAGTATTTT
CDR3 protein: CASSAPGTDTQYF

D gene: -
clone size: -
J gene: TRBJ1-2
V gene: TRBV30
CDR3 DNA: TGTGCCTTAAACCGGGACATGACATATGGCTACACCTTC
CDR3 protein: CALNRDMTYGYTF

D gene: TRBD2
clone size: -
J gene: TRBJ2-3
V gene: TRBV28
CDR3 DNA: TGTGCCAGCAGTTTGGTTCAGGCTAGCGGGAGGGGGGTAAATACGCAGTATTTT
CDR3 protein: CASSLVQASGRGVNTQYF

D gene: TRBD1
clone size: few
J gene: TRBJ2-5
V gene: TRBV12-5
CDR3 DNA: TGTGCTAGTGTCCCCCGGACAGGTACAGAGACCCAGTACTTC
CDR3 protein: CASVPRTGTETQYF

D gene: -
clone size: -
J gene: TRBJ1-2
V gene: TRBV27
CDR3 DNA: TGTGCCAGCCGGGGGGCAGGGTATGGCTACACCTTC
CDR3 protein: CASRGAGYGYTF

D gene: -
clone size: -
J gene: TRBJ1-3
V gene: TRBV15
CDR3 DNA: TGTGCCACCAGCAGAATGAAACCGACGGGAACTGGAAACACCATATATTTT
CDR3 protein: CATSRMKPTGTGNTIYF

D gene: -
clone size: -
J gene: TRBJ2-1
V gene: TRBV11-1
CDR3 DNA: TGTGCCAGCAGCTTAGCTGGAGCCTACAATGAGCAGTTCTTC
CDR3 protein: CASSLAGAYNEQFF

D gene: -
clone size: -
J gene: TRBJ1-2
V gene: TRBV20-1
CDR3 DNA: TGCAGTGCTAGTCGGGGACTAGGCTACACCTTC
CDR3 protein: CSASRGLGYTF

D gene: -
clone size: -
J gene: TRBJ2-7
V gene: TRBV5-4
CDR3 DNA: TGTGCCAGCAGCTTTGGGCAGGAGCTATACGAGCAGTACTTC
CDR3 protein: CASSFGQELYEQYF

D gene: -
clone size: -
J gene: TRBJ1-1
V gene: TRBV5-1
CDR3 DNA: TGCGCCAGCAGCCCCCTGTCGCAGAACACTGAAGCTTTCTTT
CDR3 protein: CASSPLSQNTEAFF

D gene: TRBD2
clone size: once
J gene: TRBJ2-7
V gene: TRBV5-1
CDR3 DNA: TGCGCCAGCGAGAAGACTAGCGGGGGCTACGAGCAGTACTTC
CDR3 protein: CASEKTSGGYEQYF

D gene: -
clone size: -
J gene: TRBJ2-3
V gene: TRBV5-5
CDR3 DNA: TGTGCCAGCAGCTTGGATCACGTAGCACTTTTAACCGATACGCAGTATTTT
CDR3 protein: CASSLDHVALLTDTQYF

D gene: TRBD1
clone size: few
J gene: TRBJ1-5
V gene: TRBV10-3
CDR3 DNA: TGTGCCATCAGTGAGTATGGGACAGGGGAAAATCAGCCCCAGCATTTT
CDR3 protein: CAISEYGTGENQPQHF

D gene: -
clone size: few
J gene: TRBJ1-5
V gene: TRBV5-4
CDR3 DNA: TGTGCCAGCAGCTTGGCCGGAGGAGCAGGTAGCAATCAGCCCCAGCATTTT
CDR3 protein: CASSLAGGAGSNQPQHF

D gene: -
clone size: -
J gene: TRBJ2-2
V gene: TRBV18
CDR3 DNA: TGTGCCAGCTCACTTCTCAGTCGAACCGGGGAGCTGTTTTTT
CDR3 protein: CASSLLSRTGELFF

D gene: TRBD2
clone size: -
J gene: TRBJ2-1
V gene: TRBV9
CDR3 DNA: TGTGCCAGCAGCGCCCGGACTAGCGGGAGAAATGAGCAGTTCTTC
CDR3 protein: CASSARTSGRNEQFF

D gene: -
clone size: -
J gene: TRBJ1-3
V gene: TRBV11-2
CDR3 DNA: TGTGCCAGCAGCGTCCTTGGAAACACCATATATTTT
CDR3 protein: CASSVLGNTIYF

D gene: TRBD2
clone size: -
J gene: TRBJ2-2
V gene: TRBV2
CDR3 DNA: TGTGCCAGCAGTGAGACTAGCGGGAGGGTCGGGGAGCTGTTTTTT
CDR3 protein: CASSETSGRVGELFF

D gene: -
clone size: -
J gene: TRBJ2-7
V gene: TRBV18
CDR3 DNA: TGTGCCAGCTCACTCACCTCCTACGAGCAGTACTTC
CDR3 protein: CASSLTSYEQYF

D gene: TRBD2
clone size: -
J gene: TRBJ2-3
V gene: TRBV19
CDR3 DNA: TGTGCCAGTAATGCGGGACTACTCACAGATACGCAGTATTTT
CDR3 protein: CASNAGLLTDTQYF

D gene: -
clone size: -
J gene: TRBJ2-6
V gene: TRBV5-1
CDR3 DNA: TGCGCCAGCAGCCCAGGGGGGAGCTCTGGGGCCAACGTCCTGACTTTC
CDR3 protein: CASSPGGSSGANVLTF